Listed here are 27 T cell receptor beta chains from one sample, sequenced in a study of cytomegalovirus exposure and HLA in healthy donors. Primers for the PCR totalled 60 Vbeta and 13 Jbeta. The data were produced by immunoSEQ multiplex PCR, yet TCRdb's version contains in-frame clones alone and is incomplete. Seen here are fewer than 200,000 clones, approximately 84% observed once, and the top ten hold about 4.3%. The sequenced sample was PBMCs. The origin of the receptors is a woman aged 45 to 65 in good health and CMV-seropositive.

This clone is a singleton in its sample. This rearrangement joins TRBV11-2 to TRBJ2-2, with D possibly being TRBD1 (6 bases). Trimming removed 6 bases at V and 5 bases at J, with 25 bases between. The CDR3 sequence is 18 residues long. CDR1 is SGHAT, CDR2 FQNNGV, per germline. DNA of the CDR3: TGTGCCAGCAGACCCCTTCAGGGGAGAGACCTAACGACCGGGGAGCTGTTTTTT. Translated, it gives CASRPLQGRDLTTGELFF.

The rearrangement uses TRBV9 and TRBJ2-2; TRBD1 aligns across 7 bases. Germline-derived CDR1 and CDR2 are SGDLS and YYNGEE. V shed 6 bases and J 4 bases; nucleotides not matched to a gene: 9. CDR3 length: 15 amino acids. As DNA, the CDR3 is TGTGCCAGCACTCCCACGACAGGGATCACCGGGGAGCTGTTTTTT. Amino acid sequence: CASTPTTGITGELFF. The full variable domain, with the rest looked up from reference TRBV9 and TRBJ2-2, is DSGVTQTPKHLITATGQRVTLRCSPRSGDLSVYWYQQSLDQGLQFLIQYYNGEERAKGNILERFSAQQFPDLHSELNLSSLELGDSALYFCASTPTTGITGELFFGEGSRLTVL.

The chain has TRBV30 and TRBJ2-2; TRBD2 aligns across 10 bases. The CDR3 runs 17 residues. Germline trimming cut 0 bases from V and 6 bases from J; bases unmatched to any gene: 10. Germline V gene data show CDR1 as GTSNPN and CDR2 as SVGIG (reference sequence). CDR3 sequence reads: CAWSVRRASGGAGELFF. In nucleotides, the CDR3 is TGTGCCTGGAGTGTACGCCGGGCTAGCGGGGGAGCCGGGGAGCTGTTTTTT.

The chain couples TRBV28 to TRBJ2-7; 11 bases line up with TRBD2. Trimming cost V 1 base and J 12 bases; bases outside gene matches: 8. CDR3 length equals 14 residues. From germline, CDR1 is MDHEN and CDR2 SYDVKM. The CDR3 region has the DNA TGTGCCAGCAGTTTATTAACTAGCGGGAGAGGTCTGTACTTC. Translation: CASSLLTSGRGLYF.

This sequence joins TRBV27 and TRBJ2-7; no definite D call. V lost 6 bases, J lost 2 bases, and 5 bases lay in between. The CDR3 is 11 residues long. The V gene's germline CDR1 is MNHEY and CDR2 SMNVEV (reference sequence). CDR3 in amino acids: CASRSAYEQYF. The CDR3 DNA reads TGTGCCAGCAGGTCCGCCTACGAGCAGTACTTC.

The genes are TRBV19 and TRBJ2-7; 8 bases match TRBD1. With 11 bases clipped from V and 6 bases from J, the junction kept 12 bases outside the gene matches. This CDR3 has 13 residues. Germline V CDR1 and CDR2: LNHDA, SQIVND (reference sequence). CDR3 DNA: TGTGCCGATCAGGGGGCGGAGGACCTCGAGCAGTACTTC. Translated: CADQGAEDLEQYF.

The chain recombines TRBV6-6 with TRBJ2-7, with a weak D call TRBD1 (5 bases). V dropped 6 bases and J dropped 3 bases, with 12 bases sitting between them. The CDR3 has 13 residues. Germline CDR1 reads MNHNY; CDR2 reads SVGAGI (reference sequence). CDR3 bases: TGTGCCAGCAGCCAGGTCAGGGACTACGAGCAGTACTTC. It yields the protein CASSQVRDYEQYF.

This sequence joins TRBV6-5 and TRBJ1-1, with D possibly matching TRBD1 (5 bases). Trimming shortened V by 7 bases and J by 5 bases, and 8 bases separated the two germline ends. The CDR3 is 11 amino acids. Germline assignment: CDR1 MNHEY and CDR2 SVGAGI. DNA for the CDR3: TGTGCCAGCACGGGGGAAACTGAAGCTTTCTTT. Protein sequence: CASTGETEAFF.

The V call is TRBV5-4, the J call TRBJ2-7; 8 positions agree with TRBD1. This CDR3 comprises 17 residues. After removal of 4 bases from V and 0 bases from J, the junction contained 12 bases not matched to a gene. CDR1 and CDR2 from the germline V gene are SGHNT and YYREEE (reference sequence). The CDR3 nucleotides are TGTGCCAGCAGCAGATACACCAGGGGGCCCCCCTCCTACGAGCAGTACTTC. The encoded protein is CASSRYTRGPPSYEQYF.

This clone was seen only a few times. The genes are TRBV6-1 and TRBJ1-2, with D possibly being TRBD1 (5 bases). From germline, CDR1 is MNHNS and CDR2 SASEGT. CDR3 length: 13 residues. The V end was cut by 0 bases, the J end by 14 bases, with 16 bases between. The CDR3 sequence is CASSEASPTGGTF. In DNA form, the CDR3 reads TGTGCCAGCAGTGAAGCGAGCCCGACCGGGGGAACCTTC.

This chain joins TRBV5-8 and TRBJ2-2, with 9 bases identical to TRBD1. J lost 2 bases, V lost 1 base, and 12 bases had no gene match. Per germline, CDR1 SGHTS and CDR2 YDEGEE. The CDR3 spans 19 residues. Here the CDR3 DNA reads TGTGCCAGCAGCTTGTCATGGGGGACAGGGCCCGTAAACACCGGGGAGCTGTTTTTT. Its protein product is CASSLSWGTGPVNTGELFF.

The V and J genes are TRBV10-3 and TRBJ2-7; perhaps TRBD2 as D (5 bases). The CDR3 spans 12 residues. CDR1 is ENHRY and CDR2 is SYGVKD in the germline V gene. Trimming took 6 bases from V and 6 from J, leaving 12 bases between them. DNA of the CDR3: TGTGCCATCAGGCTTGGGGAGCTCGAGCAGTACTTC. Translated: CAIRLGELEQYF.

The rearrangement uses TRBV11-2 and TRBJ1-1, with 9 bases that match TRBD1. Trimming cost V 4 bases and J 4 bases; bases outside gene matches: 10. This CDR3 comprises 16 residues. CDR1 is SGHAT, CDR2 FQNNGV, per germline. The CDR3 DNA follows: TGTGCCAGCAGCTATAATGACGGGACAGGGATCACTGAAGCTTTCTTT. Its translation: CASSYNDGTGITEAFF.

CDR3 sequence reads: CASSPQGQGGQPQHF. The CDR3 coding sequence is TGTGCCAGCAGCCCGCAAGGGCAGGGGGGACAGCCCCAGCATTTT. The chain links TRBV4-2 to TRBJ1-5; TRBD1 matches at 7 bases. Germline CDR1 and CDR2: LGHNA and YNFKEQ. The CDR3 runs 15 residues. The ends lost 4 bases at V and 7 bases at J; junction bases unmatched: 10.

This chain links TRBV25-1 with TRBJ2-1; TRBD2 might be the D (5 bases). Trimming took off 6 bases at V and 8 bases at J, with 20 bases between the two ends. The CDR3 length is 15 residues. Germline CDR1 reads MGHDK; CDR2 reads SYGVNS. This CDR3 reads CASSREEDRTDEQFF. The CDR3 DNA reads as TGTGCCAGCAGCCGGGAAGAGGATCGAACGGATGAGCAGTTCTTC.

This rearrangement joins TRBV6-5 to TRBJ1-5; TRBD1 agrees at 7 bases. There are 15 residues in the CDR3. In germline, CDR1 is MNHEY, CDR2 SVGAGI. V lost 6 bases to trimming and J lost 2 bases; unmatched junction nucleotides: 7. The CDR3 is CASSPRGQGNQPQHF. CDR3 in DNA: TGTGCCAGCAGCCCGAGGGGGCAAGGCAATCAGCCCCAGCATTTT.

The chain employs TRBV18 and TRBJ1-2, with D possibly TRBD1 on 6 matching bases. The V end was cut by 3 bases, the J end by 8 bases, with 16 bases between. CDR3 size: 14 residues. In germline, CDR1 is KGHSH, CDR2 LQKENI. CDR3 amino acids: CASSPAGWGQGYTF. The DNA of the CDR3 is TGTGCCAGCTCACCGGCGGGTTGGGGGCAAGGCTACACCTTC.

The CDR3 loop reads CASSYLDRADTEAFF. The CDR3 DNA sequence: TGCGCCAGCAGCTACCTGGACAGGGCGGACACTGAAGCTTTCTTT. This chain connects TRBV5-1 to TRBJ1-1; 8 nucleotides align to TRBD1. The junction had 7 bases not matched to a gene; V was cut back by 3 bases and J by 3 bases. This CDR3 contains 15 residues. Germline V gene data show CDR1 as SGHRS and CDR2 as YFSETQ.

J is TRBJ2-5 and V is TRBV7-3, with 8 bases matching TRBD1. V was clipped by 4 bases and J by 5 bases; unmatched bases: 12. This CDR3 region has 16 residues. Germline V gene data show CDR1 as SGHTA and CDR2 as FQGTGA. CDR3 loop: CASSSEVQGARETQYF. The CDR3 DNA is TGTGCCAGCAGCTCAGAAGTCCAGGGGGCGAGGGAGACCCAGTACTTC.

The rearrangement uses TRBV18 and TRBJ2-2; 13 bases align to TRBD2. This CDR3 contains 18 residues. The germline V gene has CDR1 KGHSH and CDR2 LQKENI. The J segment lost 0 bases and the V segment lost 3 bases, leaving 4 bases of the junction unmatched. This CDR3 is CASSPRTSGGANTGELFF. In DNA, the CDR3 is TGTGCCAGCTCACCCAGGACTAGCGGGGGTGCGAACACCGGGGAGCTGTTTTTT.

The chain combines TRBV28 with TRBJ1-3, with 12 bases aligning to TRBD1. With 5 bases clipped from V and 4 bases from J, the junction kept 9 bases outside the gene matches. From germline, CDR1 is MDHEN and CDR2 SYDVKM. The CDR3 is made up of 17 amino acids. The chain's CDR3 is CASSPPGTGGVGNTIYF. The CDR3 bases are TGTGCCAGCAGTCCCCCAGGGACAGGGGGCGTAGGAAACACCATATATTTT.

The chain recombines TRBV29-1 with TRBJ2-7; 8 bases fit TRBD1. The CDR3 consists of 12 residues. Trimming took 6 bases from V and 4 from J; bases not matched to a gene: 5. CDR1 SQVTM and CDR2 ANQGSEA come from the germline V gene. CDR3 sequence: CSVTRTGYEQYF. CDR3 in DNA: TGCAGCGTCACCCGGACAGGGTACGAGCAGTACTTC.

The rearrangement joins TRBV7-2 to TRBJ1-1; D may be TRBD1 (5 bases). Germline CDR1 is SGHTA and CDR2 is FQGNSA. V was pared by 0 bases and J by 6 bases, with 11 bases between. The CDR3 consists of 14 residues. CDR3 DNA sequence: TGTGCCAGCAGCTTAGCGGGGGAGGTGTCTGAAGCTTTCTTT. This gives the protein CASSLAGEVSEAFF.

The genes are TRBV27 and TRBJ1-6; the match to TRBD1 covers 8 bases. The ends lost 3 bases at V and 8 bases at J; junction bases unmatched: 3. There are 14 residues in the CDR3. In germline, CDR1 is MNHEY, CDR2 SMNVEV (reference sequence). The CDR3 here is CASSFDRGYSPLHF. In nucleotides, the CDR3 is TGTGCCAGCAGTTTTGACAGGGGCTATTCACCCCTCCACTTT.

This chain uses TRBV4-2 with TRBJ1-1; the match to TRBD1 covers 10 bases. The CDR3 loop spans 15 amino acids. The V gene's germline CDR1 is LGHNA and CDR2 YNFKEQ. V gave up 1 base and J gave up 5 bases; unmatched junction bases: 4. CDR3 nucleotide sequence: TGTGCCAGCAGCCAAGGGACAGGGGGAGGGACTGAAGCTTTCTTT. It is translated as CASSQGTGGGTEAFF.

This clone was seen more than once but under ten times. The gene calls are TRBV7-9 and TRBJ2-5; 7 nucleotides line up with TRBD2. The length of the CDR3 is 15 residues. V was clipped by 1 base and J by 4 bases; unmatched bases: 6. The germline gives CDR1 SEHNR, CDR2 FQNEAQ (reference sequence). The CDR3 sequence is CASSLVVAGGETQYF. The CDR3 nucleotides are TGTGCCAGCAGCTTAGTTGTAGCGGGTGGAGAGACCCAGTACTTC.

In its sample, this clone was seen a few times. The V gene is TRBV6-5, the J gene TRBJ1-1; 7 nucleotides line up with TRBD1. CDR1 MNHEY and CDR2 SVGAGI come from the germline V gene. This CDR3 spans 16 amino acids. V lost 2 bases to trimming and J lost 3 bases; unmatched junction nucleotides: 9. CDR3: CASSYAGGQGDTEAFF. In DNA form, the CDR3 reads TGTGCCAGCAGTTACGCTGGGGGCCAGGGGGACACTGAAGCTTTCTTT.